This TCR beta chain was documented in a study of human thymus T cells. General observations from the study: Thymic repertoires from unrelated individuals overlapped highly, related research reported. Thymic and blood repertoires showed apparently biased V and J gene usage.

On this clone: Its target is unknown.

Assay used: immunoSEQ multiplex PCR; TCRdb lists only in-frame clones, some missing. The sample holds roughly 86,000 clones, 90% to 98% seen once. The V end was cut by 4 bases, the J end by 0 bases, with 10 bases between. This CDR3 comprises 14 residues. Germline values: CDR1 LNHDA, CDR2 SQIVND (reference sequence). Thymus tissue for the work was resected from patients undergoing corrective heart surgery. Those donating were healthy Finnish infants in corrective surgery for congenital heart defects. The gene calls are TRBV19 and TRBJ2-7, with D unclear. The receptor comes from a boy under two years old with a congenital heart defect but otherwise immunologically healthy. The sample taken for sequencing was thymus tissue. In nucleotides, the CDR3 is TGTGCCAGTAGTAGTCCCAAGAACTCCTACGAGCAGTACTTC. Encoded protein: CASSSPKNSYEQYF.